This T cell receptor beta chain is drawn from a study of vaccination effects on CD4 cells after COVID-19. This clone came up a few times. What it binds is not known. V shed 8 bases, J shed 6 bases, and the junction held 4 bases outside the gene matches. This CDR3 has 11 residues. Regarding the study as a whole: Marked clonal contraction of infection- and vaccine-induced clones was seen late after vaccination.

The table came from immunoSEQ multiplex PCR; TCRdb's copy has only in-frame clones and leaves some out. The sample carries tens of thousands of clones, around 69% recorded once. After expansion with viral peptide pools in the ViraFEST assay, antigen-specific CD4+ T cells were sequenced. Culturing for around eleven days preceded CD4+ T cell isolation. This person's SARS-CoV-2 infection, confirmed by PCR, occurred between March and December 2020. Both day 3 and day 7 saw half the medium replaced with IL-2 medium. The rearrangement links TRBV12-3 or TRBV12-4 to TRBJ2-7; TRBD2 aligns across 7 bases. The sequences come from CD4+ T cells from PBMCs cultured with HCoV-NL63 spike peptides, collected before COVID-19 vaccination. The source of this sequence is a human donor who had a prior SARS-CoV-2 infection. CDR3: CASGGESEQYF. The DNA for the CDR3 is TGTGCCAGCGGGGGGGAGTCCGAGCAGTACTTC.